The 7 T cell receptor beta chains presented below share a single source sample, sequenced in a study of sequential checkpoint blockade in melanoma. TCRdb's copy holds only in-frame clones and misses some; the assay was immunoSEQ multiplex PCR. The sample contains thousands of clones, around 26% of which appear only once. Treatment described: randomized to nivolumab then ipilimumab (arm A) or the reverse (arm B). This material consisted of tumor tissue (inferred from file names), taken from a patient given nivolumab and ipilimumab in sequence. The receptors here all came from a human donor with melanoma.

The chain recombines TRBV5-1 with TRBJ1-2; 7 bases align to TRBD1. CDR3 size: 15 residues. Looked up from germline, CDR1 is SGHRS and CDR2 is YFSETQ. V gave up 4 bases and J gave up 4 bases; unmatched junction bases: 10. CDR3 bases: TGCGCCAGCAGCCCTTCGGACAGGCCCTTCTATGGCTACACCTTC. Amino acids: CASSPSDRPFYGYTF. The variable domain in full, completed from reference TRBV5-1 and TRBJ1-2, reads KAGVTQTPRYLIKTRGQQVTLSCSPISGHRSVSWYQQTPGQGLQFLFEYFSETQRNKGNFPGRFSGRQFSNSRSEMNVSTLELGDSALYLCASSPSDRPFYGYTFGSGTRLTVV.

The V and J genes are TRBV6-8 and TRBJ1-1, with 9 nucleotides matching TRBD1. Germline V gene data show CDR1 as MNHGY and CDR2 as SAAAGT. V was pared by 5 bases and J by 1 base, with 5 bases of the junction left unmatched. CDR3 length equals 15 residues. CDR3 nucleotides: TGTGCCAGCAGTCCGGGACAGGGATCGAACACTGAAGCTTTCTTT. Its protein is CASSPGQGSNTEAFF.

By sample fraction, this clone is medium-sized. The chain couples TRBV11-3 to TRBJ2-1; D is undetermined. Per germline, CDR1 SGHNT and CDR2 YENEEA. This CDR3 comprises 15 residues. Trimming took off 4 bases at V and 1 base at J, with 11 bases between the two ends. CDR3 bases: TGTGCCAGCAGCTCCCATCAAGCGTCCTACAATGAGCAGTTCTTC. It translates to CASSSHQASYNEQFF.

The genes are TRBV5-1 and TRBJ2-3; weak D call: TRBD1 (5 bases). The CDR3 is 17 amino acids. Germline CDR1 reads SGHRS; CDR2 reads YFSETQ. V lost 0 bases and J 2 bases, leaving 16 bases between the germline ends. CDR3 region: CASSLAPGNVHTDTQYF. The CDR3 region has the DNA TGCGCCAGCAGCTTGGCCCCAGGGAATGTTCACACAGATACGCAGTATTTT. Full variable domain (outside the CDR3, taken from reference TRBV5-1 and TRBJ2-3): KAGVTQTPRYLIKTRGQQVTLSCSPISGHRSVSWYQQTPGQGLQFLFEYFSETQRNKGNFPGRFSGRQFSNSRSEMNVSTLELGDSALYLCASSLAPGNVHTDTQYFGPGTRLTVL.

This clone has a handful of counts. V and J are TRBV7-6 and TRBJ1-4, with D maybe TRBD1 (5 bases). The germline V gene has CDR1 SGHVS and CDR2 FNYEAQ. V was pared by 5 bases and J by 0 bases, with 16 bases between. The CDR3 contains 17 residues. The DNA of the CDR3 is TGTGCCAGCAGCGAAAGGGGAGGCCCTGCAACTAATGAAAAACTGTTTTTT. It yields the protein CASSERGGPATNEKLFF.

The V and J genes are TRBV9 and TRBJ2-5; 7 nucleotides agree with TRBD1. This CDR3 has 13 residues. V was pared by 3 bases and J by 7 bases, with 6 bases of the junction left unmatched. Germline V gene lookup returns CDR1 SGDLS and CDR2 YYNGEE. CDR3 amino acids: CASSETGAGTQYF. The CDR3 DNA reads as TGTGCCAGCAGCGAAACAGGGGCGGGGACCCAGTACTTC.

In its sample, this clone was seen many times. The rearrangement uses TRBV11-3 and TRBJ2-5; maybe TRBD1 (5 bases). Germline V gene lookup returns CDR1 SGHNT and CDR2 YENEEA. This CDR3 comprises 15 residues. V was shortened by 2 bases and J by 1 base, with 11 bases between the two germline ends. CDR3 coding DNA: TGTGCCAGCAGCTTATTGGGGCAGCCCCAAGAGACCCAGTACTTC. It yields the protein CASSLLGQPQETQYF.